The entry below describes one T cell receptor beta chain. TCRdb reprocessed the reads via MiXCR and lists one record per CDR3 protein. Among approximately 490,000 distinct CDR3 sequences listed, 11% were seen once. CDR1 is MNHEY and CDR2 is SMNVEV in the germline V gene (reference sequence). V shed 2 bases, J shed 2 bases, and the junction held 10 bases outside the gene matches. The length of the CDR3 is 19 residues. This entry belongs to a study of T cell repertoires in cytomegalovirus infection. This chain joins TRBV27 and TRBJ2-3; TRBD2 agrees at 13 bases. The sequenced sample consisted of PBMCs. The receptor comes from a human donor in good health (CMV status not recorded). Some clones in this sample may be carry-over from other donors' samples. The CDR3 spells CASSLRDKGLAGNTDTQYF. CDR3 in DNA: TGTGCCAGCAGTTTAAGAGACAAGGGACTAGCGGGGAACACAGATACGCAGTATTTT.